The present T cell receptor beta chain was sequenced within a study of blood T cell repertoires in COVID-19. Study in general: T cells, B-cell-depleted T cells, or PBMCs provided the cDNA or gDNA that served as material.

The junction had 1 base not matched to a gene; V was cut back by 3 bases and J by 1 base. This CDR3 has 14 amino acids. Germline V CDR1 and CDR2: SGHKS, YYEKEE (reference sequence). Regarding this clone: Other DNA sequences in the sample encode the same CDR3.

Generated by immunoSEQ multiplex PCR, the TCRdb table keeps only in-frame clones and is missing some. The data show some 200,000 clones, around 82% seen once. The sequence derives from a woman aged 55-70 years with acute or convalescent COVID-19. The sequencing sample was made of peripheral blood. The V gene is TRBV5-5, the J gene TRBJ1-1, with 9 bases that match TRBD1. CDR3 loop: CASSWGQGNTEAFF. Here the CDR3 DNA reads TGTGCCAGCAGCTGGGGACAGGGGAACACTGAAGCTTTCTTT. Drawing the rest from reference TRBV5-5 and TRBJ1-1, the complete variable domain is DAGVTQSPTHLIKTRGQQVTLRCSPISGHKSVSWYQQVLGQGPQFIFQYYEKEERGRGNFPDRFSARQFPNYSSELNVNALLLGDSALYLCASSWGQGNTEAFFGQGTRLTVV.